This is a list of T cell receptor beta chains from one sample in a study of blood T cell repertoires in COVID-19. Only in-frame clones appear in the TCRdb table, and some are missing; sequencing was by immunoSEQ multiplex PCR. The data contain about 92,000 clones, 85% of them seen just once; the ten biggest clones take up around 38%. Sequencing was performed on peripheral blood. These receptors all come from a man older than 75 with acute or convalescent COVID-19. The conserved cysteine and the conserved F or W are not part of the CDR3 here. The order of the fields is V gene, CDR3 length, D gene, J gene, CDR3 protein. A D gene is named only where the DNA matches it firmly.

V: TRBV6-4; length: 12; D: TRBD2; J: TRBJ2-3; CDR3: ASSPSGGRDTQY
V: TRBV11-2; length: 12; D: TRBD1; J: TRBJ2-7; CDR3: ASSSRDRHDEQY
V: TRBV30; length: 13; D: -; J: TRBJ1-6; CDR3: AWSTRGGTDSPLH
V: TRBV9; length: 13; D: TRBD1; J: TRBJ2-7; CDR3: ASSARAGTGYEQY
V: TRBV7-8; length: 12; D: -; J: TRBJ2-4; CDR3: ASSLQGGKNIQY
V: TRBV12-3/TRBV12-4; length: 11; D: TRBD1; J: TRBJ2-7; CDR3: ASSLGTGGEQY
V: TRBV5-1; length: 12; D: TRBD1; J: TRBJ1-1; CDR3: ASLPGTGNTEAF
V: TRBV5-1; length: 13; D: TRBD2; J: TRBJ2-3; CDR3: ASSRLAGSTDTQY
V: TRBV19; length: 12; D: -; J: TRBJ1-5; CDR3: ASRAEYSNQPQH
V: TRBV18; length: 12; D: TRBD2; J: TRBJ2-3; CDR3: ASSPPTSADTQY
V: TRBV4-3; length: 13; D: -; J: TRBJ1-1; CDR3: ASSFRQEQNTEAF
V: TRBV28; length: 14; D: TRBD2; J: TRBJ2-1; CDR3: ASSRTRLAGADEQF
V: TRBV12-5; length: 13; D: TRBD2; J: TRBJ2-7; CDR3: ASALGLAGDSEQY
V: TRBV14; length: 13; D: TRBD1; J: TRBJ2-7; CDR3: ASSRTGGESYEQY
V: TRBV6-5; length: 11; D: -; J: TRBJ2-7; CDR3: ASRQQGSYEQY
V: TRBV19; length: 13; D: -; J: TRBJ2-1; CDR3: ASSMDGLQYNEQF